This record covers a single T cell receptor beta chain. Its antigen is as yet unknown. The sample originates from a study of T cell responses to AZD1222 COVID-19 vaccine. Findings and caveats of the study: Unmutated variant regions are reportedly targeted by nearly half of spike-specific TCRs. Recipients of two AZD1222 doses showed rising Spike-specific TCR breadth and depth.

The CDR3 runs to 14 residues. Germline-derived CDR1 and CDR2 are MGHRA and YSYEKL. V gave up 8 bases and J gave up 1 base, with 11 bases separating them. The method was immunoSEQ multiplex PCR; TCRdb's version includes in-frame clones alone and lacks a portion of them. The table lists roughly 70,000 clones, around 84% of them singletons. Sequencing was performed on peripheral blood, taken on day 0 of AZD1222 vaccination. This rearrangement joins TRBV4-1 to TRBJ2-2; D unresolved. The receptor's source is an adult in good health. The CDR3 spells CASARGVNTGELFF. CDR3 DNA sequence: TGCGCCAGCGCGCGTGGGGTGAACACCGGGGAGCTGTTTTTT.